This entry lists 17 T cell receptor beta chains sequenced from one sample in a study of T cell responses to AZD1222 COVID-19 vaccine. The data were produced by immunoSEQ multiplex PCR, yet TCRdb's version contains in-frame clones alone and is incomplete. The repertoire holds approximately 110,000 clones, with about 85% as singletons. Source: peripheral blood, taken on day 0 of AZD1222 vaccination. The source of these receptors is an adult in good health.

This clone was found once. The chain joins TRBV5-8 to TRBJ1-6; D is ambiguous. The germline V gene encodes CDR1 SGHTS and CDR2 YDEGEE. V gave up 2 bases and J gave up 5 bases, with 11 bases separating them. CDR3 size: 15 residues. The CDR3 DNA follows: TGTGCCAGCAGCTTTAGAGGCTTCGATAATTCACCCCTCCACTTT. Translation gives CASSFRGFDNSPLHF.

The chain joins TRBV5-1 to TRBJ1-6, with D unresolved. The germline CDR1 and CDR2 sequences are SGHRS and YFSETQ. The germline V and J ends were trimmed by 3 bases and 7 bases, with 8 bases remaining between them. The CDR3 spans 13 residues. The chain's CDR3 is CASSSDGNSPLHF. CDR3 DNA sequence: TGCGCCAGCAGCTCGGACGGGAATTCACCCCTCCACTTT.

This clone was seen just once. The chain employs TRBV11-2 and TRBJ2-7; D ambiguous. The germline V gene encodes CDR1 SGHAT and CDR2 FQNNGV. V lost 1 base, J lost 9 bases, and 7 bases lay in between. This CDR3 has 11 residues. CDR3 loop: CASSLGQRQYF. In nucleotides, the CDR3 is TGTGCCAGCAGCTTAGGGCAAAGGCAGTACTTC.

The CDR3 here is CASSRAGVYGYTF. The CDR3 DNA is TGTGCCAGCAGTAGGGCAGGAGTCTATGGCTACACCTTC. The chain has TRBV27 and TRBJ1-2, with D hard to call. The CDR3 consists of 13 residues. V gave up 5 bases and J gave up 4 bases, with 11 bases separating them. Germline V gene data show CDR1 as MNHEY and CDR2 as SMNVEV (reference sequence).

V is TRBV10-1 and J is TRBJ2-1, with D perhaps TRBD1 or TRBD2 (5 bases each). CDR3 length: 17 residues. V was cut by 6 bases and J by 0 bases, with 18 bases left in between. CDR1 and CDR2 from the germline V gene are WNHNN and SYGVQD (reference sequence). The CDR3 here is CASSPGTRKGSYNEQFF. Here the CDR3 DNA reads TGCGCCAGCAGCCCCGGGACCCGCAAAGGCTCCTACAATGAGCAGTTCTTC.

For the CDR3, the DNA is TGTGCCAGCAGCGAGAACAGGGGAAATGAGCAGTTCTTC. It encodes CASSENRGNEQFF. V is TRBV2 and J is TRBJ2-1; 7 bases agree with TRBD1. The CDR3 sequence is 13 residues long. Trimming removed 6 bases from V and 7 bases from J; junction bases left unmatched: 6. Germline V gives CDR1 SNHLY, CDR2 FYNNEI.

This clone showed up just once. The rearrangement joins TRBV4-1 to TRBJ2-7; D uncertain. The V gene lost 1 base and the J gene lost 5 bases, with 6 bases spanning the gap. Germline assignment: CDR1 MGHRA and CDR2 YSYEKL. This CDR3 region has 12 residues. This CDR3 reads CASSQGNNEQYF. The CDR3 nucleotides read TGCGCCAGCAGCCAAGGTAATAACGAGCAGTACTTC.

The chain has TRBV7-2 and TRBJ1-2; perhaps TRBD1 as D (5 bases). This CDR3 spans 16 amino acids. CDR1 SGHTA and CDR2 FQGNSA come from the germline V gene. Trimming pared 5 bases from V and 3 bases from J, leaving 19 bases between. The CDR3 bases are TGTGCCAGCAGCCCCCTCCTCGGAGGACACCACTATGGCTACACCTTC. This codes for CASSPLLGGHHYGYTF.

The chain uses TRBV30 and TRBJ1-2; D is ambiguous. The germline V and J ends were trimmed by 2 bases and 6 bases, with 22 bases remaining between them. Germline CDR1 reads GTSNPN; CDR2 reads SVGIG (reference sequence). The CDR3 covers 16 residues. CDR3 amino acids: CAWSSRASEARHGYTF. The CDR3 bases are TGTGCCTGGAGTAGTCGGGCATCCGAAGCTCGCCATGGCTACACCTTC. The full variable domain, in which reference TRBV30 and TRBJ1-2 provide the parts outside the CDR3, is SQTIHQWPATLVQPVGSPLSLECTVEGTSNPNLYWYRQAAGRGLQLLFYSVGIGQISSEVPQNLSASRPQDRQFILSSKKLLLSDSGFYLCAWSSRASEARHGYTFGSGTRLTVV.

The chain uses TRBV6-1 and TRBJ1-1, with D unclear. The germline V gene has CDR1 MNHNS and CDR2 SASEGT. The V gene lost 1 base and the J gene lost 1 base, with 10 bases spanning the gap. The CDR3 is 15 amino acids. DNA for the CDR3: TGTGCCAGCAGTGAAGTGGTAGGGAGGAACACTGAAGCTTTCTTT. Translating gives CASSEVVGRNTEAFF.

As DNA, the CDR3 is TGTGCCAGCCACGAAACGGGGCCTAATGAAAAACTGTTTTTT. Translating gives CASHETGPNEKLFF. The chain has TRBV2 and TRBJ1-4; the D gene is possibly TRBD1 (5 bases). Trimming shortened V by 8 bases and J by 3 bases, and 13 bases separated the two germline ends. CDR1 is SNHLY, CDR2 FYNNEI, per germline. CDR3 length: 14 amino acids. Based on the CDR3 plus reference TRBV2 and TRBJ1-4, the full variable domain is EPEVTQTPSHQVTQMGQEVILRCVPISNHLYFYWYRQILGQKVEFLVSFYNNEISEKSEIFDDQFSVERPDGSNFTLKIRSTKLEDSAMYFCASHETGPNEKLFFGSGTQLSVL.

This clone was seen only once. The chain joins TRBV6-5 to TRBJ2-1, with 7 nucleotides matching TRBD1. The CDR3 consists of 15 residues. With V trimmed by 6 bases and J by 2 bases, 7 bases remained unmatched. Germline V CDR1 and CDR2: MNHEY, SVGAGI. As DNA, the CDR3 is TGTGCCAGCAGGGCCTCACAGGGGACCTACAATGAGCAGTTCTTC. Translation gives CASRASQGTYNEQFF.

The V and J genes are TRBV24-1 and TRBJ2-2, with TRBD1 identical over 9 bases. J was trimmed by 4 bases and V by 9 bases; bases with no gene match: 2. Per germline, CDR1 KGHDR and CDR2 SFDVKD. The CDR3 is 13 residues long. The CDR3 spells CATGTGPTGELFF. CDR3 nucleotide sequence: TGTGCCACCGGGACAGGGCCCACCGGGGAGCTGTTTTTT.

The V gene is TRBV6-6, the J gene TRBJ1-6; D is unclear. The V end lost 0 bases, the J end lost 5 bases, and 2 bases lay between the germline ends. The CDR3 is 13 residues long. Germline CDR1 MNHNY, CDR2 SVGAGI (reference sequence). This CDR3 reads CASSYSNNSPLHF. The CDR3 nucleotides are TGTGCCAGCAGTTACTCGAATAATTCACCCCTCCACTTT.

This clone was detected only a few times. The chain carries TRBV6-5 and TRBJ2-7, with D tentatively TRBD1 (5 bases). Germline CDR1 is MNHEY and CDR2 is SVGAGI. CDR3 length: 15 amino acids. Deletions cut 6 bases from V and 0 bases from J, with 15 bases between. In DNA form, the CDR3 reads TGTGCCAGCAGAGTCTCAGGGTCGAGCTCCTACGAGCAGTACTTC. Protein product: CASRVSGSSSYEQYF.

The chain joins TRBV6-4 to TRBJ1-1; 9 nucleotides line up with TRBD1. There are 16 residues in the CDR3. V shed 0 bases, J shed 1 base, and the junction held 3 bases outside the gene matches. Germline V lookup: CDR1 MRHNA, CDR2 SNTAGT. The CDR3 region is CASSDSGQGANTEAFF. The CDR3 coding sequence is TGTGCCAGCAGTGACTCGGGACAGGGAGCGAACACTGAAGCTTTCTTT.

The chain's CDR3 is CASSLQGEQPQHF. The CDR3 region has the DNA TGTGCCAGCAGTTTACAGGGGGAACAGCCCCAGCATTTT. The rearrangement joins TRBV12-3 or TRBV12-4 to TRBJ1-5, with 7 nucleotides matching TRBD1. CDR3 size: 13 residues. V was pared by 2 bases and J by 7 bases, with 2 bases of the junction left unmatched.